The sequence of this TCR beta chain was determined in a study of blood T cell repertoires in COVID-19. V was clipped by 3 bases and J by 6 bases; unmatched bases: 7. This CDR3 comprises 16 residues. Germline loops: CDR1 SGDLS, CDR2 YYNGEE. The protocol was immunoSEQ multiplex PCR, while the TCRdb copy is restricted to in-frame clones and leaves out a portion. Among 200,000 to 250,000 clones listed, around 86% were seen once. J is TRBJ1-6 and V is TRBV9; 9 bases are a match to TRBD1. This sequence was found in a woman aged 60-75 years who had recovered from COVID-19. Sequencing was performed on peripheral blood. This chain's CDR3 is CASSAWDRVGNSPLHF. CDR3 bases: TGTGCCAGCAGCGCTTGGGACAGGGTCGGTAATTCACCCCTCCACTTT.